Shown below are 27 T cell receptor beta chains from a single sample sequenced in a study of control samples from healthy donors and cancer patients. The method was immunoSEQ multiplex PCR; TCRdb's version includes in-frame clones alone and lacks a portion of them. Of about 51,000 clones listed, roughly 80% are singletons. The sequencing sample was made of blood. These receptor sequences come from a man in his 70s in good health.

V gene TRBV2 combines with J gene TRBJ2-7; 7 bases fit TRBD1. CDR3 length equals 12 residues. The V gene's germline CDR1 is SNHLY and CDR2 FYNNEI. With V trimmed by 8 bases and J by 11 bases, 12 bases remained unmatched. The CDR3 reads CASLGTAGGEYF. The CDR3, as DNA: TGTGCCAGCTTAGGGACAGCCGGAGGAGAGTACTTC.

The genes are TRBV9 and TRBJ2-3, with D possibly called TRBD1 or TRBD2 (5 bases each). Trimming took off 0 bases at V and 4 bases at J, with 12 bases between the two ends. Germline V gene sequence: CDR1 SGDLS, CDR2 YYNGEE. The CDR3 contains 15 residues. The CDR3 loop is CASSVVGTQADTQYF. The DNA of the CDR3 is TGTGCCAGCAGCGTAGTAGGGACCCAGGCAGATACGCAGTATTTT.

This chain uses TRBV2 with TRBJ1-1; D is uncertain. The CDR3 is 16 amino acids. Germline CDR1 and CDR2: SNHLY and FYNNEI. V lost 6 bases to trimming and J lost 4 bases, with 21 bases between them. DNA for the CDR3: TGTGCCAGCAGGCCGACACGAACGTGGGGTGGCACTGAAGCTTTCTTT. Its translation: CASRPTRTWGGTEAFF.

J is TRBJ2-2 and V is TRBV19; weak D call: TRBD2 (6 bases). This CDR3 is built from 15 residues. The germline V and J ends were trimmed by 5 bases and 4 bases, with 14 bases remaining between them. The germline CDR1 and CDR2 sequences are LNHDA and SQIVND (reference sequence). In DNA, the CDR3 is TGTGCCAGTAGTCTCACTAGCACGGGCACCGGGGAGCTGTTTTTT. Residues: CASSLTSTGTGELFF. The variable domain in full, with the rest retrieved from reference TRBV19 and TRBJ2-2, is DGGITQSPKYLFRKEGQNVTLSCEQNLNHDAMYWYRQDPGQGLRLIYYSQIVNDFQKGDIAEGYSVSREKKESFPLTVTSAQKNPTAFYLCASSLTSTGTGELFFGEGSRLTVL.

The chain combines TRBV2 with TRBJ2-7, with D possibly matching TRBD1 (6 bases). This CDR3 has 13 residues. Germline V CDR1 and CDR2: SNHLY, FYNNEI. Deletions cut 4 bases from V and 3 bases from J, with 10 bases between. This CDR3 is CASSAFRGYEQYF. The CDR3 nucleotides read TGTGCCAGCAGTGCTTTCAGGGGCTACGAGCAGTACTTC.

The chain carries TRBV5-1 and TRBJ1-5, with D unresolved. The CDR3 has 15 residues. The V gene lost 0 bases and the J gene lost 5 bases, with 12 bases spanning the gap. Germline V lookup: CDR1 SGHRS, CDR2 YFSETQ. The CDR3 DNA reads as TGCGCCAGCAGCTTGGATTCCGGGTTCGATCAGCCCCAGCATTTT. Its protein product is CASSLDSGFDQPQHF.

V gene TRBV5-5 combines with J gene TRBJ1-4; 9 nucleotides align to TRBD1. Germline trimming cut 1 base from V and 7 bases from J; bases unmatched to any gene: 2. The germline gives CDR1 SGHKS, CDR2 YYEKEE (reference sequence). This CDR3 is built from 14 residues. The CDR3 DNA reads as TGTGCCAGCAGCTTGCGGGGACAGGGTGAAAAACTGTTTTTT. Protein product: CASSLRGQGEKLFF. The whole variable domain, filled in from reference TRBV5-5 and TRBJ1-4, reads DAGVTQSPTHLIKTRGQQVTLRCSPISGHKSVSWYQQVLGQGPQFIFQYYEKEERGRGNFPDRFSARQFPNYSSELNVNALLLGDSALYLCASSLRGQGEKLFFGSGTQLSVL.

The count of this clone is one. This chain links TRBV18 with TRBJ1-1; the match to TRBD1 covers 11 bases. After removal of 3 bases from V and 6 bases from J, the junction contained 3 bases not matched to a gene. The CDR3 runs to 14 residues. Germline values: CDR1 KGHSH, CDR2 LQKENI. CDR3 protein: CASSPGQGVSEAFF. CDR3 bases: TGTGCCAGCTCACCGGGACAGGGGGTTTCTGAAGCTTTCTTT.

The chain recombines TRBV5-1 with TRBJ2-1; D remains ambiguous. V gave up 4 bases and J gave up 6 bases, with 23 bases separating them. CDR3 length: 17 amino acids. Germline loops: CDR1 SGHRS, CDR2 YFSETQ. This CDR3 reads CASSQDPLGLITNEQFF. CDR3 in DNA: TGCGCCAGCAGCCAGGACCCTCTGGGCCTGATAACCAATGAGCAGTTCTTC.

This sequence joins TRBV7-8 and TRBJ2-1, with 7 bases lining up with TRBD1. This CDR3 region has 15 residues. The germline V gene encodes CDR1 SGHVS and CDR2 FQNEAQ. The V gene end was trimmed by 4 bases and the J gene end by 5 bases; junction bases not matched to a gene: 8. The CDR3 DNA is TGTGCCAGCAGCTCGACAGGGATGGCGAACAATGAGCAGTTCTTC. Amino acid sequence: CASSSTGMANNEQFF.

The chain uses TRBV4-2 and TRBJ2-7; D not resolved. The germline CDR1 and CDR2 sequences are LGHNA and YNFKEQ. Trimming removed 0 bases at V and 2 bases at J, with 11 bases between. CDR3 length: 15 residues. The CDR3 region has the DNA TGTGCCAGCAGCCAAGACGAGCTGAAGACCTACGAGCAGTACTTC. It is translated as CASSQDELKTYEQYF.

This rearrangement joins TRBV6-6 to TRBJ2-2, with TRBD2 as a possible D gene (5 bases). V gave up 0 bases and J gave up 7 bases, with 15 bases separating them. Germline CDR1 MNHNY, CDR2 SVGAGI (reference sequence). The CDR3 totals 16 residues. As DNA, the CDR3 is TGTGCCAGCAGTTACTCAGTCGGGGTCTCTGACGGGGAGCTGTTTTTT. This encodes CASSYSVGVSDGELFF.

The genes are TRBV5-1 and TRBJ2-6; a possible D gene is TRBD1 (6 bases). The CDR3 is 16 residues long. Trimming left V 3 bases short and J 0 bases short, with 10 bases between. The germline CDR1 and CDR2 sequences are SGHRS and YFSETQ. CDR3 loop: CASSSTGTSGANVLTF. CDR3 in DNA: TGCGCCAGCAGCTCGACAGGTACCTCTGGGGCCAACGTCCTGACTTTC.

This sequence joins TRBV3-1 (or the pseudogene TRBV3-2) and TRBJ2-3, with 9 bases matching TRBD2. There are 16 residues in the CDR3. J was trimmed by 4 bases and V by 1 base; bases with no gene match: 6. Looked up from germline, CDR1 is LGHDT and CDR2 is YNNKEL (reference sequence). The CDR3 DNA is TGTGCCAGCAGCCAAGGTGCGGGAGGGTCTGCAGATACGCAGTATTTT. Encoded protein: CASSQGAGGSADTQYF.

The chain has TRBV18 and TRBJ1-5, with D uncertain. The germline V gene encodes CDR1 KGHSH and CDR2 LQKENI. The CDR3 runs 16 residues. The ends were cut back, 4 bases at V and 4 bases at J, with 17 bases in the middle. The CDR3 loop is CASSRSGPALNQPQHF. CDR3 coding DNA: TGTGCCAGCTCACGGTCAGGACCCGCTCTTAATCAGCCCCAGCATTTT.

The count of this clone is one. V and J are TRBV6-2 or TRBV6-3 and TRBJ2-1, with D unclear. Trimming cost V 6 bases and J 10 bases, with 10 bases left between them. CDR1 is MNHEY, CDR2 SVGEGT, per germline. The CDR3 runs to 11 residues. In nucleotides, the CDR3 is TGTGCCAGCAGCGACGGAAGGGAGCAGTTCTTC. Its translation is CASSDGREQFF.

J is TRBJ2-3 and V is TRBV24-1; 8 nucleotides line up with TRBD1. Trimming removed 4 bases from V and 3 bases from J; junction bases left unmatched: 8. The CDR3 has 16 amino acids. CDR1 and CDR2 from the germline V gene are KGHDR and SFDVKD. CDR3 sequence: CATSDPGGPTTDTQYF. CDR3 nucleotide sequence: TGTGCCACCAGTGACCCAGGGGGCCCTACTACAGATACGCAGTATTTT.

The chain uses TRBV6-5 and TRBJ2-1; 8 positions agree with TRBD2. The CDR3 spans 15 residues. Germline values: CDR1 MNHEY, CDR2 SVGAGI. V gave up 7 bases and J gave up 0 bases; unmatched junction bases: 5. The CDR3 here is CASNSGASSYNEQFF. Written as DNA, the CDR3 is TGTGCCAGCAATAGCGGGGCAAGCTCCTACAATGAGCAGTTCTTC.

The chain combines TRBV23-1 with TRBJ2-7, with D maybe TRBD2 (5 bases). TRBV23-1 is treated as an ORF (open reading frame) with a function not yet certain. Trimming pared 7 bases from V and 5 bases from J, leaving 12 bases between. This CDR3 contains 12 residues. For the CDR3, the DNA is TGCGCCAGCACCCAGAGGAGGAACGAGCAGTACTTC. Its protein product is CASTQRRNEQYF.

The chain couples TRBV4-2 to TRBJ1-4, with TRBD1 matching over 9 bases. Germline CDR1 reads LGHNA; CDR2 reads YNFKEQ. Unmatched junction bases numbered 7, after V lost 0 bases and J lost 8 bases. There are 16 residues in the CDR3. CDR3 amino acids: CASSQDRGTGYEKLFF. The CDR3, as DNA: TGTGCCAGCAGCCAAGATCGGGGGACAGGGTACGAAAAACTGTTTTTT.

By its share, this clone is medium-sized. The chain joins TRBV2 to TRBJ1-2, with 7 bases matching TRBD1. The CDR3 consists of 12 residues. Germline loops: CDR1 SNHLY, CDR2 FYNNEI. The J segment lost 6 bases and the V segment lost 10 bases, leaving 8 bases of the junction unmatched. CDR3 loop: CANFDRVNGYTF. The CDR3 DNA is TGTGCCAACTTTGACAGGGTAAATGGCTACACCTTC.

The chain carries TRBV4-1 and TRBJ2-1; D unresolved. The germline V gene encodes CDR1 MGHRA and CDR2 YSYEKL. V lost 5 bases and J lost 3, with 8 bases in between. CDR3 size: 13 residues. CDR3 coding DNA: TGCGCCAGCAGCAATGCAGTCTACAATGAGCAGTTCTTC. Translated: CASSNAVYNEQFF.

CDR3 in DNA: TGTGCCAGCAGCTTGTTCTACAGGGACCACAATGAGCAGTTCTTC. Protein product: CASSLFYRDHNEQFF. The chain carries TRBV5-6 and TRBJ2-1, with D tentatively TRBD1 (6 bases). The CDR3 loop spans 15 amino acids. The ends were cut back, 1 base at V and 5 bases at J, with 13 bases in the middle. The germline gives CDR1 SGHDT, CDR2 YYEEEE.

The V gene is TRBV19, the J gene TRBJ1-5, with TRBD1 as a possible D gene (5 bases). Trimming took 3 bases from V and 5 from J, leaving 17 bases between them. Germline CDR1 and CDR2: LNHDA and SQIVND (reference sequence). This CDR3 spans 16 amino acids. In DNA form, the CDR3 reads TGTGCCAGTAGTATTTTATTAGCCAGGGATCATCAGCCCCAGCATTTT. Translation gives CASSILLARDHQPQHF.

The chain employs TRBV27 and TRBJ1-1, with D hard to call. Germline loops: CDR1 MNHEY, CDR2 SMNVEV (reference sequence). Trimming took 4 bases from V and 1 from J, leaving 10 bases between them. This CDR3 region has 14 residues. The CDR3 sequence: CASSSGSPNTEAFF. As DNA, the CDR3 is TGTGCCAGCAGTTCCGGGAGCCCGAACACTGAAGCTTTCTTT.

The DNA of the CDR3 is TGTGCCACCAGTGACCCGGGACGCCCCACAGATACGCAGTATTTT. Protein product: CATSDPGRPTDTQYF. The J gene is TRBJ2-3, the V gene TRBV24-1; perhaps D is TRBD1 or TRBD2 (5 bases each). Germline CDR1 is KGHDR and CDR2 is SFDVKD. Deletions cut 4 bases from V and 2 bases from J, with 12 bases between. The CDR3 is 15 residues long.

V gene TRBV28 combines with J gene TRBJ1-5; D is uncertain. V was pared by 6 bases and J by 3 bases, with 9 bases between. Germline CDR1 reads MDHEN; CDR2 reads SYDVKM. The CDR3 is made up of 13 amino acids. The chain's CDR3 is CASRGSLNQPQHF. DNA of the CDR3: TGTGCCAGCAGAGGGTCTCTCAATCAGCCCCAGCATTTT.